The 2 T cell receptor beta chains below were found in one sample sequenced in a study of blood T cell repertoires in COVID-19. TCRdb's table, derived via immunoSEQ multiplex PCR, lists solely in-frame clones and lacks some. The sample holds roughly 230,000 clones, approximately 84% seen once. The sequenced sample was peripheral blood. All receptors come from a man aged 50 or older with active or convalescent COVID-19.

This clone was observed a handful of times. The chain employs TRBV9 and TRBJ2-1; D is possibly TRBD2 (6 bases). The germline V gene has CDR1 SGDLS and CDR2 YYNGEE. V was clipped by 0 bases and J by 6 bases, with 13 bases between them. The CDR3 runs 15 residues. As DNA, the CDR3 is TGTGCCAGCAGCGTAGCTGTCCGCGGGGCCAATGAGCAGTTCTTC. Protein: CASSVAVRGANEQFF.

This rearrangement joins TRBV7-9 to TRBJ1-2; 11 bases are shared with TRBD1. The CDR3 loop spans 15 amino acids. Per the germline V gene, CDR1 is SEHNR and CDR2 is FQNEAQ (reference sequence). After removal of 6 bases from V and 8 bases from J, the junction contained 11 bases not matched to a gene. Written as DNA, the CDR3 is TGTGCCAGCAGTTCAGGACAGGGGGCGTTAGAAGGCTACACCTTC. Its translation: CASSSGQGALEGYTF. Supplemented by reference TRBV7-9 and TRBJ1-2, the full variable domain reads DTGVSQNPRHKITKRGQNVTFRCDPISEHNRLYWYRQTLGQGPEFLTYFQNEAQLEKSRLLSDRFSAERPKGSFSTLEIQRTEQGDSAMYLCASSSGQGALEGYTFGSGTRLTVV.